This T cell receptor beta chain was profiled in a study of blood T cell repertoires in COVID-19. On the study more broadly: Acute-phase and convalescent COVID-19 samples originated in the United States, Italy and Spain.

The cohort comprised adults aged roughly 18 to 95 years residing in 20 to 30 US areas. Cohorts were assigned according to the clinical history that participants reported. Donors in Cohort 3 counted as recovered after two negative PCRs, clearance, or symptom resolution. Assay: immunoSEQ multiplex PCR; the TCRdb copy retains only in-frame clones and omits some. Seen here are more than 85,000 clones, about 86% observed once, and the top ten hold less than 3%. The J segment lost 0 bases and the V segment lost 1 base, leaving 6 bases of the junction unmatched. Per the germline V gene, CDR1 is SEHNR and CDR2 is FQNEAQ (reference sequence). CDR3 size: 16 residues.

The sample taken for sequencing was PBMCs or T cells enriched from blood (not recorded which). The chain combines TRBV7-9 with TRBJ2-7, with TRBD2 matching 7 bases. This receptor was identified in a woman aged 50 to 60 who had recovered from COVID-19. The CDR3 DNA reads TGTGCCAGCAGCTTAGACAGCGGGGCCTTCTCCTACGAGCAGTACTTC. Translation gives CASSLDSGAFSYEQYF.